The T cell receptor beta chain under discussion was sequenced for a study of identical twins. Points from the study as a whole: Instead of following the same donors, the conclusions were based on cross-sectional statistical analysis. Sequences that were beta out-of-frame showed weaker excess twin sharing. Out-of-frame alpha sequences shared between twins exhibited an excess of low generation probability.

Germline V gene lookup returns CDR1 DFQATT and CDR2 SNEGSKA (reference sequence). The CDR3 totals 13 residues. With 3 bases removed from V and 3 bases from J, the gap between germline ends came to 11 bases. TCRdb analysed the 5' RACE reads with MiXCR anew, one entry per CDR3 protein. The table includes 1.5 million to 2 million distinct CDR3 sequences, under 35% detected once. Among all donors, each was a healthy Caucasian. Regarding this clonotype: Its antigen is currently unknown.

J is TRBJ1-2 and V is TRBV20-1; no definite D call. This sequence originates from a newborn girl in good health. The sequencing input was cord blood. CDR3 sequence reads: CSASPYRHYGYTF. The CDR3 coding sequence is TGCAGTGCTAGCCCCTATCGACACTATGGCTACACCTTC.